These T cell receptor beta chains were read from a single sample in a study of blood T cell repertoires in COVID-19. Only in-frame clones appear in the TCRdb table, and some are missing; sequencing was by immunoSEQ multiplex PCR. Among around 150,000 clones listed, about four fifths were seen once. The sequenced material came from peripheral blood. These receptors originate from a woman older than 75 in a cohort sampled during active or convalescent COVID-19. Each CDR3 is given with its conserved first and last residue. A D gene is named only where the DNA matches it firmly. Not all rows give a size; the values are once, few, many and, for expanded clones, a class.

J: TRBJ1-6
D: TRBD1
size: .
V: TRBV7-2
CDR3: CASSIQGVGNSPLHF
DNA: TGTGCCAGCAGCATACAGGGGGTCGGGAATTCACCCCTCCACTTT

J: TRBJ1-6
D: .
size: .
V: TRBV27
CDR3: CASRLTGVPNSPLHF
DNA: TGTGCCAGCAGGCTCACCGGGGTCCCAAATTCACCCCTCCACTTT

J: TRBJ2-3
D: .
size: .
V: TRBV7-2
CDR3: CASSTRRTQVDTQYF
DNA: TGTGCCAGCAGCACCAGAAGGACTCAAGTAGATACGCAGTATTTT

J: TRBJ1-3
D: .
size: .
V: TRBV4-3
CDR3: CASSQDRGGSSGNTIYF
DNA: TGCGCCAGCAGCCAAGATCGGGGGGGCAGCTCTGGAAACACCATATATTTT

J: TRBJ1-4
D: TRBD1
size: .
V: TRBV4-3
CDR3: CASSQDSYGTGEEKLFF
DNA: TGCGCCAGCAGCCAAGATAGCTACGGGACAGGAGAAGAAAAACTGTTTTTT

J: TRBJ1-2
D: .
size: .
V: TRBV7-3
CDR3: CASSLLGPGYGYGYTF
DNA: TGTGCCAGCAGCTTATTAGGCCCGGGGTATGGCTATGGCTACACCTTC

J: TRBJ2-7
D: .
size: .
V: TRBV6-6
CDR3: CASSYRQGRGEQYF
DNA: TGTGCCAGCAGTTACCGGCAGGGGAGAGGCGAGCAGTACTTC

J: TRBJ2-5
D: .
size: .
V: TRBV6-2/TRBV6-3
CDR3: CASSYSLRSGWPTGETQYF
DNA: TGTGCCAGCAGTTACTCTTTACGGAGCGGGTGGCCGACAGGGGAGACCCAGTACTTC

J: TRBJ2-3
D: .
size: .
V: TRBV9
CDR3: CASSVQALGTDTQYF
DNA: TGTGCCAGCAGCGTGCAAGCGTTGGGTACAGATACGCAGTATTTT

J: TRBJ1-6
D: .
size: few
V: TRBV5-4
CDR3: CASTGGSPNQKYDSPLHF
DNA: TGTGCCAGCACCGGCGGCAGCCCGAACCAGAAGTATGATTCACCCCTCCACTTT